This T cell receptor beta chain was recovered during a study of T cell clonotyping in hematopoietic cell transplantation. With regard to this clone: Antigen: not known.

Study-wide results and limits: Few recipient clonotypes overlapped donors; over 95% were de novo at given depth. Without cell sorting, CD4 versus CD8 contributions remain unresolved.

The protocol was immunoSEQ multiplex PCR, while the TCRdb copy is restricted to in-frame clones and leaves out a portion. The sample shows 35,000 to 50,000 clones, 95% of them seen only once. Germline V gene data show CDR1 as GTSNPN and CDR2 as SVGIG (reference sequence). This CDR3 spans 15 amino acids. The germline V and J ends were trimmed by 1 base and 4 bases, with 15 bases remaining between them. The genes are TRBV30 and TRBJ2-3, with D uncertain. This clonotype was sampled from a man between 25 and 39 years old in good health. Some clones in this sample may be carry-over from other donors' samples. What was sequenced was peripheral blood mononuclear cells. The CDR3 bases are TGTGCCTGGAGTGGTCCTGTCGATCCGGCAGATACGCAGTATTTT. Its translation is CAWSGPVDPADTQYF. The variable domain in full, completed from reference TRBV30 and TRBJ2-3, reads SQTIHQWPATLVQPVGSPLSLECTVEGTSNPNLYWYRQAAGRGLQLLFYSVGIGQISSEVPQNLSASRPQDRQFILSSKKLLLSDSGFYLCAWSGPVDPADTQYFGPGTRLTVL.